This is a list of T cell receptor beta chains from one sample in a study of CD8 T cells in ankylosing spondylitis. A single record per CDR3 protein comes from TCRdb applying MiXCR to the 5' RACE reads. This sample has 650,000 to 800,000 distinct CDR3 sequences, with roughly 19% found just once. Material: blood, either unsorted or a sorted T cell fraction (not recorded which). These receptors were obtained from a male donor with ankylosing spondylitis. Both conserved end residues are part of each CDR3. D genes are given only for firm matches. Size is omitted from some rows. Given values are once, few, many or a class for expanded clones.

CDR3 protein: CASKLGPQVNTEAFF
CDR3 DNA: TGTGCCAGCAAATTGGGCCCTCAAGTGAACACTGAAGCTTTCTTT
D gene: NA
J gene: TRBJ1-1
V gene: TRBV4-2
clone size: NA

CDR3 protein: CAWSVLQGLAETQYF
CDR3 DNA: TGTGCCTGGAGTGTATTGCAGGGACTGGCAGAGACCCAGTACTTC
D gene: NA
J gene: TRBJ2-5
V gene: TRBV30
clone size: few

CDR3 protein: CAWGGPGGTDTQYF
CDR3 DNA: TGTGCCTGGGGGGGCCCCGGTGGCACAGATACGCAGTATTTT
D gene: NA
J gene: TRBJ2-3
V gene: TRBV30
clone size: NA

CDR3 protein: CASSLARTGPYSGANVLTF
CDR3 DNA: TGTGCCAGCAGCTTGGCCAGGACAGGCCCTTACTCTGGGGCCAACGTCCTGACTTTC
D gene: TRBD1
J gene: TRBJ2-6
V gene: TRBV5-6
clone size: NA

CDR3 protein: CASSPRDRGGSEAFF
CDR3 DNA: TGTGCCAGCAGCCCCCGGGACAGGGGTGGATCTGAAGCTTTCTTT
D gene: TRBD1
J gene: TRBJ1-1
V gene: TRBV3-1
clone size: NA

CDR3 protein: CASSLGGRAFLGYNEQFF
CDR3 DNA: TGTGCCAGCAGCTTAGGCGGGAGGGCCTTCTTAGGGTACAATGAGCAGTTCTTC
D gene: TRBD2
J gene: TRBJ2-1
V gene: TRBV11-2
clone size: NA

CDR3 protein: CSVVVGPNTEAFF
CDR3 DNA: TGCAGCGTTGTGGTGGGCCCAAACACTGAAGCTTTCTTT
D gene: NA
J gene: TRBJ1-1
V gene: TRBV29-1
clone size: NA

CDR3 protein: CASGGEGKNIQYF
CDR3 DNA: TGTGCCAGCGGCGGAGAGGGCAAAAACATTCAGTACTTC
D gene: NA
J gene: TRBJ2-4
V gene: TRBV12-3/TRBV12-4
clone size: few

CDR3 protein: CASSGGGQGRGYTF
CDR3 DNA: TGTGCCAGCAGCGGAGGAGGACAGGGGAGGGGCTACACCTTC
D gene: TRBD1
J gene: TRBJ1-2
V gene: TRBV7-9
clone size: once

CDR3 protein: CASSYLGRDQPQHF
CDR3 DNA: TGTGCCAGCAGTTATTTGGGGAGGGATCAGCCCCAGCATTTT
D gene: NA
J gene: TRBJ1-5
V gene: TRBV6-2/TRBV6-3
clone size: few

CDR3 protein: CSARRTAGNTGELFF
CDR3 DNA: TGCAGTGCTAGAAGGACTGCCGGGAACACCGGGGAGCTGTTTTTT
D gene: NA
J gene: TRBJ2-2
V gene: TRBV20-1
clone size: few

CDR3 protein: CASSQVDSGRGYSGYNEQFF
CDR3 DNA: TGCGCCAGCAGCCAAGTCGACAGCGGCCGGGGGTATTCCGGCTACAATGAGCAGTTCTTC
D gene: NA
J gene: TRBJ2-1
V gene: TRBV4-1
clone size: NA

CDR3 protein: CSVVGQNTGELFF
CDR3 DNA: TGCAGCGTTGTGGGACAGAACACCGGGGAGCTGTTTTTT
D gene: NA
J gene: TRBJ2-2
V gene: TRBV29-1
clone size: few

CDR3 protein: CSARVLAGYNEQFF
CDR3 DNA: TGCAGTGCTAGAGTTCTAGCGGGCTACAATGAGCAGTTCTTC
D gene: TRBD2
J gene: TRBJ2-1
V gene: TRBV20-1
clone size: NA

CDR3 protein: CASSQVSSTRTNEQFF
CDR3 DNA: TGTGCCAGCAGCCAAGTTTCCTCTACCCGGACTAATGAGCAGTTCTTC
D gene: NA
J gene: TRBJ2-1
V gene: TRBV3-1
clone size: NA

CDR3 protein: CATSSPLQGSEQYF
CDR3 DNA: TGTGCCACCAGCAGCCCCTTACAGGGCAGCGAGCAGTACTTC
D gene: NA
J gene: TRBJ2-7
V gene: TRBV15
clone size: NA

CDR3 protein: CASSVLAGGRLTDTQYF
CDR3 DNA: TGCGCCAGCAGTGTACTAGCGGGGGGGCGATTGACAGATACGCAGTATTTT
D gene: TRBD2
J gene: TRBJ2-3
V gene: TRBV5-1
clone size: NA

CDR3 protein: CASSLVWAGGMTDTQYF
CDR3 DNA: TGTGCCAGCAGCTTAGTCTGGGCGGGGGGGATGACAGATACGCAGTATTTT
D gene: TRBD2
J gene: TRBJ2-3
V gene: TRBV7-8
clone size: few

CDR3 protein: CSAGKDLEQFF
CDR3 DNA: TGCAGCGCCGGAAAGGACCTCGAGCAGTTCTTC
D gene: NA
J gene: TRBJ2-1
V gene: TRBV29-1
clone size: few

CDR3 protein: CASSASGTGNQPQHF
CDR3 DNA: TGTGCCAGCAGCGCTTCCGGGACAGGGAATCAGCCCCAGCATTTT
D gene: TRBD1
J gene: TRBJ1-5
V gene: TRBV9
clone size: NA

CDR3 protein: CASREGGAANEKLFF
CDR3 DNA: TGTGCCAGCAGAGAAGGGGGGGCGGCTAATGAAAAACTGTTTTTT
D gene: NA
J gene: TRBJ1-4
V gene: TRBV28
clone size: NA

CDR3 protein: CASSTDRGRGNTIYF
CDR3 DNA: TGTGCCAGCAGCACAGACAGGGGGCGAGGAAACACCATATATTTT
D gene: TRBD1
J gene: TRBJ1-3
V gene: TRBV7-2
clone size: NA

CDR3 protein: CASSWDRLMNTEAFF
CDR3 DNA: TGTGCCAGCAGTTGGGACAGACTCATGAACACTGAAGCTTTCTTT
D gene: TRBD1
J gene: TRBJ1-1
V gene: TRBV28
clone size: few

CDR3 protein: CASSQEGQRVQYF
CDR3 DNA: TGCGCCAGCAGCCAAGAGGGGCAACGCGTTCAGTACTTC
D gene: NA
J gene: TRBJ2-4
V gene: TRBV4-1
clone size: few

CDR3 protein: CASSFLAAEDSYEQYF
CDR3 DNA: TGTGCCAGCAGTTTCTTAGCGGCCGAGGACTCCTACGAGCAGTACTTC
D gene: NA
J gene: TRBJ2-7
V gene: TRBV12-3/TRBV12-4
clone size: many

CDR3 protein: CATRTGGSTDTQYF
CDR3 DNA: TGTGCCACCAGGACTGGGGGATCCACAGATACGCAGTATTTT
D gene: NA
J gene: TRBJ2-3
V gene: TRBV15
clone size: many

CDR3 protein: CASSIWSGGETQYF
CDR3 DNA: TGTGCCAGCTCCATTTGGAGTGGGGGGGAGACCCAGTACTTC
D gene: NA
J gene: TRBJ2-5
V gene: TRBV6-1
clone size: NA

CDR3 protein: CASSGEFGDTEAFF
CDR3 DNA: TGTGCCAGCAGCGGGGAGTTCGGGGACACTGAAGCTTTCTTT
D gene: NA
J gene: TRBJ1-1
V gene: TRBV7-2
clone size: few

CDR3 protein: CSASTGGAWVEQFF
CDR3 DNA: TGCAGTGCTAGTACCGGGGGGGCCTGGGTTGAGCAGTTCTTC
D gene: TRBD2
J gene: TRBJ2-1
V gene: TRBV20-1
clone size: few

CDR3 protein: CASSYSQDRQTYSNQPQHF
CDR3 DNA: TGTGCCAGCAGTTACTCTCAGGACAGACAAACTTATAGCAATCAGCCCCAGCATTTT
D gene: NA
J gene: TRBJ1-5
V gene: TRBV6-2/TRBV6-3
clone size: NA

CDR3 protein: CAIRGQLGNSPLHF
CDR3 DNA: TGTGCCATCAGGGGACAGTTGGGTAATTCACCCCTCCACTTT
D gene: TRBD1
J gene: TRBJ1-6
V gene: TRBV10-3
clone size: few

CDR3 protein: CSADPGLLHNEQFF
CDR3 DNA: TGCAGTGCGGACCCGGGACTACTCCACAATGAGCAGTTCTTC
D gene: TRBD2
J gene: TRBJ2-1
V gene: TRBV20-1
clone size: NA

CDR3 protein: CASSLWALDTEAFF
CDR3 DNA: TGTGCCAGCAGTTTGTGGGCCTTAGACACTGAAGCTTTCTTT
D gene: NA
J gene: TRBJ1-1
V gene: TRBV12-3/TRBV12-4
clone size: many

CDR3 protein: CASSRRSVSDTQYF
CDR3 DNA: TGTGCCAGCAGCCGCAGGTCTGTGTCAGATACGCAGTATTTT
D gene: NA
J gene: TRBJ2-3
V gene: TRBV12-3/TRBV12-4
clone size: few

CDR3 protein: CASFGNGQGLNTEAFF
CDR3 DNA: TGTGCCAGTTTCGGCAACGGACAGGGGTTAAACACTGAAGCTTTCTTT
D gene: TRBD1
J gene: TRBJ1-1
V gene: TRBV2
clone size: NA

CDR3 protein: CASSNRGGPEEQYF
CDR3 DNA: TGCGCCAGCAGTAACAGGGGGGGACCCGAGGAGCAGTACTTC
D gene: NA
J gene: TRBJ2-7
V gene: TRBV4-1
clone size: few

CDR3 protein: CSARIHQGPNTGELFF
CDR3 DNA: TGCAGTGCTAGAATACACCAGGGTCCGAACACCGGGGAGCTGTTTTTT
D gene: NA
J gene: TRBJ2-2
V gene: TRBV20-1
clone size: NA

CDR3 protein: CASSSQGTVGYNEQFF
CDR3 DNA: TGTGCCAGCAGTTCACAGGGGACAGTTGGGTACAATGAGCAGTTCTTC
D gene: TRBD1
J gene: TRBJ2-1
V gene: TRBV28
clone size: many

CDR3 protein: CASSIARDRAGTGELFF
CDR3 DNA: TGTGCCAGTAGTATAGCCAGGGACCGAGCGGGCACCGGGGAGCTGTTTTTT
D gene: NA
J gene: TRBJ2-2
V gene: TRBV19
clone size: NA

CDR3 protein: CSARGQGPTTDTQYF
CDR3 DNA: TGCAGTGCTAGAGGACAGGGACCTACCACAGATACGCAGTATTTT
D gene: TRBD1
J gene: TRBJ2-3
V gene: TRBV20-1
clone size: few

CDR3 protein: CASSRVGTSGSSSYNEQFF
CDR3 DNA: TGTGCCAGCAGCCGGGTAGGGACTAGCGGGAGTAGCTCCTACAATGAGCAGTTCTTC
D gene: TRBD2
J gene: TRBJ2-1
V gene: TRBV11-2
clone size: NA